Presented here are 13 T cell receptor beta chains from one specimen sequenced in a study of OX40 agonist ivuxolimab in advanced cancers. Profiled with immunoSEQ multiplex PCR; TCRdb holds only in-frame clones, not every one. Of fewer than 95,000 clones in the sample, around 80% were seen once. The sequenced sample was CD4+ or CD8+ T cells sorted from blood, obtained in a trial of the OX40 agonist ivuxolimab. All receptors come from an adult with an advanced solid tumor such as melanoma, head and neck, liver or kidney cancer.

J is TRBJ2-7 and V is TRBV14; 7 bases match TRBD1. The CDR3 totals 14 residues. V shed 1 base and J 4 bases; nucleotides not matched to a gene: 4. Germline values: CDR1 SGHDN, CDR2 FVKESK. Written as DNA, the CDR3 is TGTGCCAGCAGCCAAGGGGACAGAACATACGAGCAGTACGTC. Encoded protein: CASSQGDRTYEQYV.

The gene calls are TRBV19 and TRBJ1-2; a weak D match, TRBD1 (5 bases). Germline CDR1 LNHDA, CDR2 SQIVND (reference sequence). Trimming left V 5 bases short and J 4 bases short, with 17 bases between. The CDR3 length is 15 residues. The CDR3 DNA follows: TGTGCCAGTAGTCTTGACGGAAGGGGAACCTATGGCTACACCTTC. Protein sequence: CASSLDGRGTYGYTF.

This clone was counted between two and nine times. V and J are TRBV11-2 and TRBJ2-3; TRBD1 matches 9 bases. The junction had 6 bases not matched to a gene; V was cut back by 1 base and J by 4 bases. CDR3 size: 16 residues. From germline, CDR1 is SGHAT and CDR2 FQNNGV. CDR3 DNA sequence: TGTGCCAGCAGCTTAGTAGGGACAGGGAAAGCAGATACGCAGTATTTT. This translates into CASSLVGTGKADTQYF.

This clone was found once. The chain couples TRBV7-9 to TRBJ2-2, with D perhaps TRBD2 (6 bases). CDR1 SEHNR and CDR2 FQNEAQ come from the germline V gene (reference sequence). This CDR3 has 15 residues. Trimming removed 5 bases from V and 5 bases from J, with 15 bases in between. CDR3 amino acids: CASSGRGAQTGELFF. As DNA, the CDR3 is TGTGCCAGCAGCGGACGCGGGGCGCAAACCGGGGAGCTGTTTTTT. The full variable domain, its missing parts supplied by reference TRBV7-9 and TRBJ2-2, is DTGVSQNPRHKITKRGQNVTFRCDPISEHNRLYWYRQTLGQGPEFLTYFQNEAQLEKSRLLSDRFSAERPKGSFSTLEIQRTEQGDSAMYLCASSGRGAQTGELFFGEGSRLTVL.

This clone was seen more than once but under ten times. V and J are TRBV2 and TRBJ1-6; D is undetermined. The CDR3 spans 14 residues. Per the germline V gene, CDR1 is SNHLY and CDR2 is FYNNEI. The V end was cut by 2 bases, the J end by 4 bases, with 6 bases between. In nucleotides, the CDR3 is TGTGCCAGCAGTGAACATGCGTATAATTCACCCCTCCACTTT. It encodes CASSEHAYNSPLHF.

The V call is TRBV6-1, the J call TRBJ2-2, with 7 bases identical to TRBD1. With 1 base clipped from V and 1 base from J, the junction kept 0 bases outside the gene matches. The CDR3 has 15 residues. Per the germline V gene, CDR1 is MNHNS and CDR2 is SASEGT. CDR3 loop: CASSEDRGNTGELFF. CDR3 DNA sequence: TGTGCCAGCAGTGAAGACAGGGGGAACACCGGGGAGCTGTTTTTT.

The CDR3 spells CASSSGGLQETQYF. CDR3 DNA: TGTGCCAGTAGTTCCGGGGGACTTCAAGAGACCCAGTACTTC. The chain links TRBV19 to TRBJ2-5, with D perhaps matching TRBD2 (6 bases). With 5 bases removed from V and 2 bases from J, the gap between germline ends came to 12 bases. The CDR3 is 14 amino acids. Germline CDR1 LNHDA, CDR2 SQIVND (reference sequence).

The rearrangement joins TRBV30 to TRBJ2-2, with TRBD1 matching 7 bases. The CDR3 runs 15 residues. Germline assignment: CDR1 GTSNPN and CDR2 SVGIG (reference sequence). With 3 bases clipped from V and 4 bases from J, the junction kept 8 bases outside the gene matches. As DNA, the CDR3 is TGTGCCTGGAGCGATTACAGGGGCGGCACCGGGGAGCTGTTTTTT. Protein: CAWSDYRGGTGELFF.

The chain joins TRBV7-9 to TRBJ1-2; the D gene is possibly TRBD1 (6 bases). Trimming stripped 1 base from V and 8 bases from J, with 17 bases between. Germline CDR1 and CDR2: SEHNR and FQNEAQ (reference sequence). This CDR3 region has 15 residues. In DNA form, the CDR3 reads TGTGCCAGCAGCTTAGTTTGGTCAGGGGCCGGGGGCTACACCTTC. Encoded protein: CASSLVWSGAGGYTF.

The V call is TRBV6-5, the J call TRBJ1-4; the D gene is possibly TRBD1 (6 bases). Trimming took 0 bases from V and 10 from J, leaving 18 bases between them. The CDR3 is 16 amino acids. Germline values: CDR1 MNHEY, CDR2 SVGAGI. The CDR3 nucleotides are TGTGCCAGCAGTTACTCGATGGTAGGGGGATCGGGAAAACTGTTTTTT. Residues: CASSYSMVGGSGKLFF.

This sequence joins TRBV7-3 and TRBJ1-2; D perhaps matches TRBD1 (5 bases). Trimming took off 3 bases at V and 14 bases at J, with 13 bases between the two ends. The CDR3 consists of 11 residues. Germline lookup yields CDR1 SGHTA and CDR2 FQGTGA. CDR3 coding DNA: TGTGCCAGCAGCTTTACAGGAAATTTGACCTTC. Translating gives CASSFTGNLTF.

The V call is TRBV29-1, the J call TRBJ2-3; 7 nucleotides line up with TRBD2. The CDR3 is 14 amino acids. Germline V gene lookup returns CDR1 SQVTM and CDR2 ANQGSEA. V trimming: 4 bases; J trimming: 2 bases; junction bases outside the gene matches: 6. The CDR3 DNA sequence: TGCAGCGTTGCCGGGACTACCTACACAGATACGCAGTATTTT. Its translation is CSVAGTTYTDTQYF.

The rearrangement joins TRBV2 to TRBJ1-5; 8 bases are a match to TRBD1. Germline-derived CDR1 and CDR2 are SNHLY and FYNNEI. This CDR3 is 17 amino acids long. With V trimmed by 6 bases and J by 7 bases, 17 bases remained unmatched. This CDR3 is CASSPARGRGLAQPQHF. CDR3 nucleotide sequence: TGTGCCAGCAGCCCAGCTCGGGGCAGGGGGCTGGCCCAGCCCCAGCATTTT.